This T cell receptor beta chain was identified during a study of identical twins (dated by TCRdb to the mid-2010s). At the level of the whole study: To test whether fetal clonotypes persist, this study deep-sequenced TCR alpha and beta repertoires from monozygotic twins, from unrelated adults of various ages, and from cord blood. To rule out contamination, the twin experiments were replicated at different times with different library preparation protocols.

Trimmed from V: 0 bases; trimmed from J: 4 bases; junction bases lacking a gene match: 0. The CDR3 spans 13 residues, from the cysteine through the phenylalanine. The read is trimmed to its CDR3 DNA, 39 bases read in frame from base 1. The method behind the library was 5' RACE. Sequencing instrument: Illumina HiSeq 2000. Template switching added a universal primer binding site, and the final cDNA carried a unique molecular identifier that allowed TCR cDNA molecules to be counted accurately. First-strand cDNA for TCR alpha and beta chains was synthesized from specific primers in the conserved constant-segment region. To control for contamination, each cDNA library was double barcoded with a SMART-Mk sample barcode plus Illumina barcodes. TruSeq adapter sequences and Illumina sample barcodes were added in two successive PCR steps. The Illumina HiSeq platform was used with custom primers to sequence TCR alpha and beta cDNA libraries. The original methods were these. MiGEC was used to process raw reads and extract unique molecular identifiers, and MiXCR was used to find CDR3 positions. For each individual, recombination models were inferred using an EM algorithm with the repgenHMM and IGoR tools. The analysis of shared clonotypes was done with the tcR package in R, with sharing normalized by the product of cloneset sizes. To study raw recombination without the effects of thymic and clonal selection, out-of-frame nonproductive sequences were analyzed. TCRdb reworked the public reads: Q25 trimming with fastp, MiXCR clone assembly, productive beta chains retained. For every CDR3 protein sequence, its rows merge into one entry that carries the most common genes and DNA. TCRdb assigned the V and J calls; the authors' analysis was not used. The table for this sample lists 450,000 to 500,000 distinct CDR3 sequences; roughly 13% of them were counted only once. Clones ranked in the top ten supply approximately 0.98% of the sample.

Every donor was a healthy Caucasian. The twin cohort comprised three pairs of female monozygotic twins, all aged roughly 18 to 30 years. Positive isolation kits from Invitrogen were used to isolate the CD4+ and CD8+ T cell populations. Here is what the overall study found, with its caveats: Zero-insertion analyses could be partly confounded by invariant T cells such as MAIT and iNKT, although diverse VJ usage argued against such confounding for most clonotypes. Compared with coincidental sharing between unrelated individuals, out-of-frame TCR alpha sequences shared between twins showed an excess of sequences with low generation probability. Out-of-frame TCR alpha sharing in monozygotic twins was systematically underestimated by recombination models, whereas sharing between unrelated individuals was in agreement with the recombination models. Fewer insertions were carried by abundant cord blood beta clonotypes, a similar but weaker trend appeared in young adult naive repertoires, and no such trend appeared in memory repertoires. A weaker excess of twin sharing was found in beta out-of-frame sequences because the signal-to-noise ratio was lowered by fewer shared sequences. Conclusions relied on cross-sectional statistical analysis, since the same donors could not be followed over many years.

A note on this clonotype: Which antigen it targets is not known. Per-base quality was not reported, and no clone a single base away is much larger than it.

These data were also filed under a second study, of yellow fever vaccine responses in identical twins. The second source states: The T cell response to vaccination in identical twins was reported by the authors to appear partly convergent and partly personalized. In identical twins, the study followed T cell clones that responded to the vaccine with precision.

The sample taken for sequencing was CD4+ T cells sorted from blood. The sequence links TRBV5-3 to TRBJ2-5, with 7 bases aligning to TRBD1. TRBV5-3 is classed as an ORF, of uncertain function. This clonotype was obtained from a woman aged 18-29 years in good health. DNA sequence: TGTGCCAGAAGCTTGGGGACAGGAGAGACCCAGTACTTC. The resulting protein is CARSLGTGETQYF.